This TCR beta chain was documented in a study of T cells after yellow fever vaccination. Study-wide background: Any fraction with a low cell number was prepared using SMART-Seq v4 Ultra Low Input.

TCRdb re-derived calls from the 5' RACE reads in MiXCR, one entry per CDR3 protein. The data show fewer than 400,000 distinct CDR3 sequences, about 6% seen once. Germline-derived CDR1 and CDR2 are SGHVS and FQNEAQ. With V trimmed by 5 bases and J by 4 bases, 11 bases remained unmatched. The CDR3 spans 17 residues. The sample holds a few counts of this clonotype. The sequences come from PBMCs, collected 5 days after the yellow fever booster vaccination. The V call is TRBV7-8, the J call TRBJ2-2; 9 bases line up with TRBD2. This TCR derives from a man aged 30-40 years who received the YFV17D yellow fever vaccine. CDR3 bases: TGTGCCAGCAGCCCGACGGGAAGCGGGAGGATCACCGGGGAGCTGTTTTTT. Its protein product is CASSPTGSGRITGELFF.